The T cell receptor beta chain described here comes from a study of cytomegalovirus exposure and HLA in healthy donors. Both 60 Vbeta primers and 13 Jbeta primers went into the PCR. Assay used: immunoSEQ multiplex PCR; TCRdb lists only in-frame clones, some missing. The sample consists of a few hundred thousand clones, 60% to 80% of them appearing once. Trimming stripped 0 bases from V and 6 bases from J, with 15 bases between. Looked up from germline, CDR1 is KGHSH and CDR2 is LQKENI. The CDR3 totals 15 residues. The chain carries TRBV18 and TRBJ2-7; perhaps TRBD2 as D (6 bases). The sequencing input was PBMCs. The TCR sequence derives from a man in his late teens or twenties in good health and CMV-seronegative. The CDR3 DNA sequence: TGTGCCAGCTCACCACCGGGAGGCGCCGCGGGCGAGCAGTACTTC. Its translation: CASSPPGGAAGEQYF.